The 19 T cell receptor beta chains listed next were all sequenced from one sample in a study of human T cells and chemical hapten exposure. TCRdb itself ran the RACE reads through MiXCR, one entry per CDR3 protein. The profile shows about 50,000 distinct CDR3 sequences, over 3.5% of them singletons. Time point noted: healthy volunteer bleed at 2 weeks. Total RNA was isolated from unfractionated whole blood. The sample consisted of whole blood. The receptors here all came from a female donor in good health. Some clones in this sample may be carry-over from other donors' samples.

This clonotype was found many times. The J gene is TRBJ2-5, the V gene TRBV7-2; 8 bases are a match to TRBD2. V lost 8 bases, J lost 6 bases, and 17 bases stayed unmatched. The germline CDR1 and CDR2 sequences are SGHTA and FQGNSA. The CDR3 has 16 residues. The CDR3 DNA is TGTGCCAGCGGCACTCGATCCGGGGGGGCCTGGAAGACCCAGTACTTC. It translates to CASGTRSGGAWKTQYF.

This clonotype was observed at least ten times. The rearrangement joins TRBV29-1 to TRBJ1-2, with D hard to call. Germline loops: CDR1 SQVTM, CDR2 ANQGSEA. The CDR3 runs to 13 residues. Trimming took off 3 bases at V and 1 base at J, with 9 bases between the two ends. CDR3: CSVDGESNYGYTF. As DNA, the CDR3 is TGCAGCGTTGATGGGGAGAGTAACTATGGCTACACCTTC.

This clonotype was picked up many times. The V and J genes are TRBV12-3 or TRBV12-4 and TRBJ1-1; unclear D gene. This CDR3 is 16 amino acids long. V lost 2 bases to trimming and J lost 0 bases, with 13 bases between them. CDR3 DNA: TGTGCCAGCAGTTTATTCCCTATTGGAATGAACACTGAAGCTTTCTTT. This sequence encodes CASSLFPIGMNTEAFF.

V is TRBV2 and J is TRBJ2-6; tentatively, D is TRBD1 (5 bases). CDR1 and CDR2 from the germline V gene are SNHLY and FYNNEI. The length of the CDR3 is 15 residues. V dropped 11 bases and J dropped 4 bases, with 18 bases sitting between them. The CDR3 nucleotides read TGTGCCGGCCTGGGGCAGGGCACCGGGGCCAACGTCCTGACTTTC. This gives the protein CAGLGQGTGANVLTF.

This clonotype has at least ten counts. The V call is TRBV7-8, the J call TRBJ2-5; D remains unclear. Trimming removed 8 bases at V and 4 bases at J, with 14 bases between. Germline assignment: CDR1 SGHVS and CDR2 FQNEAQ. This CDR3 spans 13 amino acids. The CDR3 DNA reads TGTGCCAGCGGTAACTACCTGCGAGAGACCCAGTACTTC. This sequence encodes CASGNYLRETQYF.

This clonotype has ten or more counts. V and J are TRBV27 and TRBJ1-1; D is ambiguous. The germline CDR1 and CDR2 sequences are MNHEY and SMNVEV (reference sequence). The CDR3 contains 13 residues. The germline V and J ends were trimmed by 1 base and 4 bases, with 7 bases remaining between them. Here the CDR3 reads CASSLWSGTEAFF. The CDR3 bases are TGTGCCAGCAGTTTATGGTCGGGCACTGAAGCTTTCTTT.

The chain's CDR3 is CASSSWTGGDEQFF. The CDR3 region has the DNA TGCGCCAGCAGCTCCTGGACAGGTGGGGATGAGCAGTTCTTC. The rearrangement uses TRBV5-1 and TRBJ2-1; 7 bases are shared with TRBD1. J lost 8 bases, V lost 3 bases, and 8 bases had no gene match. The CDR3 covers 14 residues. Germline lookup yields CDR1 SGHRS and CDR2 YFSETQ.

A note on this clonotype: A much more abundant neighbour one base away suggests this may be a read error. The chain joins TRBV30 to TRBJ2-5; no clear D. The CDR3 consists of 10 residues. The germline CDR1 and CDR2 sequences are GTSNPN and SVGIG (reference sequence). The DNA of the CDR3 is TGTGCCTGGAGCCAAGAGACCCATTACTTC. It is translated as CAWSQETHYF.

This clonotype was seen only once. A read error is possible here, since a much larger clone lies one base away. The rearrangement joins TRBV20-1 to TRBJ2-7; no clear D. Germline V gives CDR1 DFQATT, CDR2 SNEGSKA (reference sequence). The CDR3 is made up of 14 amino acids. This chain's CDR3 is CIARDGPRPYEQYF. The CDR3 bases are TGCATTGCTAGAGATGGGCCGCGTCCCTACGAGCAGTACTTC.

The V gene is TRBV6-5, the J gene TRBJ1-1; 8 nucleotides agree with TRBD1. The CDR3 spans 15 residues. Germline V CDR1 and CDR2: MNHEY, SVGAGI. The V segment lost 6 bases and the J segment 5 bases; nucleotides outside the gene matches: 11. The DNA of the CDR3 is TGTGCCAGCAGGAAGGACAGGGCTAGAGGGACTGAAGCTTTCTTT. It yields the protein CASRKDRARGTEAFF.

This clonotype appeared many times. CDR3 in amino acids: CASSPPVGGGYGYTF. CDR3 nucleotides: TGTGCCAGCAGTCCTCCTGTTGGGGGGGGCTATGGCTACACCTTC. This chain links TRBV28 with TRBJ1-2; D may be TRBD1 (5 bases). The germline V and J ends were trimmed by 5 bases and 4 bases, with 17 bases remaining between them. Per the germline V gene, CDR1 is MDHEN and CDR2 is SYDVKM. The length of the CDR3 is 15 residues.

This clonotype came up a few times. The gene calls are TRBV5-1 and TRBJ2-2; TRBD2 matches at 9 bases. The CDR3 contains 15 residues. The J segment lost 1 base and the V segment lost 9 bases, leaving 7 bases of the junction unmatched. The germline gives CDR1 SGHRS, CDR2 YFSETQ. For the CDR3, the DNA is TGCGCCACAAGAATGACTAGCGGGAACACCGGGGAGCTGTTTTTT. Residues: CATRMTSGNTGELFF.

This clonotype has at least ten counts. The J gene is TRBJ2-7, the V gene TRBV6-1; a possible D gene is TRBD1 (5 bases). V was trimmed by 7 bases and J by 3 bases, leaving 13 bases between them. This CDR3 contains 13 residues. The V gene's germline CDR1 is MNHNS and CDR2 SASEGT. The CDR3 DNA reads TGTGCCAGCAACGAGGTCAGGGTCTACGAGCAGTACTTC. It codes for CASNEVRVYEQYF.

This clonotype has a count of ten or more. The chain carries TRBV7-9 and TRBJ2-3; 11 nucleotides agree with TRBD2. CDR3 length: 15 amino acids. Losses at the gene ends were 1 base for V and 3 bases for J; bases not matched to a gene: 0. Germline V CDR1 and CDR2: SEHNR, FQNEAQ (reference sequence). CDR3 bases: TGTGCCAGCAGCTTAGTAGCGGGGGGGACAGATACGCAGTATTTT. This encodes CASSLVAGGTDTQYF.

A word on this clonotype: The junction does not match germline at one end; this may be a read error. The CDR3 loop is CASSPRGTTGNTIHF. The CDR3 nucleotides are TGTGCCAGCAGCCCACGCGGGACAACTGGAAACACCATACATTTT. The J gene is TRBJ1-3, the V gene TRBV5-6; tentatively, D is TRBD1 (6 bases). The CDR3 has 15 amino acids. Germline V gives CDR1 SGHDT, CDR2 YYEEEE.

This clonotype was picked up many times. The J gene is TRBJ2-7, the V gene TRBV5-1; D possibly uses TRBD1 or TRBD2 (6 bases each). Trimming stripped 4 bases from V and 4 bases from J, with 15 bases between. The CDR3 contains 14 residues. Germline-derived CDR1 and CDR2 are SGHRS and YFSETQ. The CDR3 is CASSPTGGGYEQYF. The DNA for the CDR3 is TGCGCCAGCAGCCCGACCGGGGGCGGTTACGAGCAGTACTTC.

About this clonotype: A much larger clone sits a single nucleotide away, making a read error possible. This chain joins TRBV24-1 and TRBJ2-3; D gene uncertain. Germline CDR1 KGHDR, CDR2 SFDVKD. V dropped 2 bases and J dropped 2 bases, with 4 bases sitting between them. CDR3 length equals 13 residues. Written as DNA, the CDR3 is TGTGCCACCAGTGATTGCTACACAGATACGCAGTATTTT. The encoded protein is CATSDCYTDTQYF.

This clonotype has ten or more counts. The chain has TRBV2 and TRBJ1-6; D is ambiguous. The length of the CDR3 is 16 residues. Germline V gene data show CDR1 as SNHLY and CDR2 as FYNNEI. V shed 6 bases and J shed 5 bases, with 17 bases lying between them. DNA of the CDR3: TGTGCCAGCAGGAACGGACGGCTAACTCATAATTCACCCCTCCACTTT. This encodes CASRNGRLTHNSPLHF. Combining the CDR3 with reference TRBV2 and TRBJ1-6 gives the whole variable domain EPEVTQTPSHQVTQMGQEVILRCVPISNHLYFYWYRQILGQKVEFLVSFYNNEISEKSEIFDDQFSVERPDGSNFTLKIRSTKLEDSAMYFCASRNGRLTHNSPLHFGNGTRLTVT.

This clonotype was picked up many times. The CDR3 DNA reads as TGCAGTGCTAGAGACCCGCTGGGACAGGATGGCTACACCTTC. Residues: CSARDPLGQDGYTF. This chain links TRBV20-1 with TRBJ1-2, with TRBD1 matching over 8 bases. The CDR3 loop spans 14 amino acids. Germline V gene lookup returns CDR1 DFQATT and CDR2 SNEGSKA (reference sequence). After removal of 0 bases from V and 6 bases from J, the junction contained 6 bases not matched to a gene.